The clone carrying this T cell receptor (beta chain) was observed a few times. As for the donors, each was a healthy bone marrow donor. At sampling all donors were nominally healthy, likely with unrecorded immune exposures. The data belong to a study of cytomegalovirus exposure and HLA in healthy donors. Background on the study: From roughly 180 million T cells, an earlier analysis saw approximately 120 million unique TCR beta sequences.

Amplification used 60 Vbeta primers and 13 Jbeta primers. Sequencing used immunoSEQ multiplex PCR; TCRdb keeps in-frame clones, though not all of them. In the table there are just under 95,000 clones, roughly 80% of which are singletons. CDR3 length: 15 amino acids. V gave up 3 bases and J gave up 6 bases; unmatched junction bases: 8. Per germline, CDR1 MNHEY and CDR2 SVGAGI. The origin of this receptor is a girl aged 2-15 years in good health and CMV-seropositive. Sequencing was carried out using PBMCs. V and J are TRBV6-5 and TRBJ1-1; 9 nucleotides match TRBD1. CDR3 residues: CASSYEGQGSAEAFF. The CDR3 DNA reads TGTGCCAGCAGTTATGAGGGACAGGGATCTGCTGAAGCTTTCTTT.